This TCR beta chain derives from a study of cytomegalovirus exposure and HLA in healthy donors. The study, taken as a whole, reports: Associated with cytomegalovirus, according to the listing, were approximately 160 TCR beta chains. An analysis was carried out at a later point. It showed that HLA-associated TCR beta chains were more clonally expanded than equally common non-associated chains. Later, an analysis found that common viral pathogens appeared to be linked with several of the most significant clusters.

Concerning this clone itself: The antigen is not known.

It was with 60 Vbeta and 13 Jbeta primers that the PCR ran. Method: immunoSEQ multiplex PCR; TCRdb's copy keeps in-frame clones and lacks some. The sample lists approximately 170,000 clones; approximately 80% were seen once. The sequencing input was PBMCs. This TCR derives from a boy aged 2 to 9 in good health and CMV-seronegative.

The CDR3 sequence: CSVGVSGGGYTEAFF. The CDR3 DNA sequence: TGCAGCGTTGGGGTTTCGGGGGGAGGCTACACTGAAGCTTTCTTT. This chain uses TRBV29-1 with TRBJ1-1; D possibly corresponds to TRBD1 (5 bases). CDR1 is SQVTM, CDR2 ANQGSEA, per germline. The CDR3 length is 15 residues. The germline V and J ends were trimmed by 4 bases and 3 bases, with 18 bases remaining between them.